This T cell receptor (beta chain) was identified during a study of chemoradiotherapy in HPV16-positive cancers. Study as a whole: Two HPV16-positive patients' cells yielded candidate HPV-specific clones and common motifs.

The table came from immunoSEQ multiplex PCR; TCRdb's copy has only in-frame clones and leaves some out. The table shows 7,500 to 10,000 clones, with about 90% occurring only once. The CDR3 extends over 13 amino acids. Germline-derived CDR1 and CDR2 are SGHVS and FQNEAQ. The V end was cut by 2 bases, the J end by 10 bases, with 14 bases between. This receptor was taken from a human donor with HPV-associated anogenital cancer. The starting material was blood, obtained from a patient who underwent chemoradiotherapy. The genes are TRBV7-8 and TRBJ1-2, with D possibly matching TRBD1 (5 bases). For the CDR3, the DNA is TGTGCCAGCAGCTTACAACAGGCCGGGGACTACACCTTC. Residues: CASSLQQAGDYTF.